The rows below give T cell receptor beta chains drawn from one sample of a study of metastatic and nonmetastatic thyroid tumors. Using MiXCR, TCRdb re-called clones from the PCR reads. This table has roughly 16,000 clones, 30% to 35% appearing once. Sequenced material: blood. All receptors come from a female donor with papillary thyroid cancer or a benign thyroid nodule (not recorded which). Some clones in this sample may be carry-over from other donors' samples. Both conserved end residues are part of each CDR3. The order of the fields is CDR3 length, V gene, clone size, J gene, D gene, CDR3 DNA, CDR3 protein. The D gene is left open where the match is weak. Clone size is stated in some rows and not others, as once, few, many or a class when expanded.

len: 14
v_gene: TRBV18
abundance: NA
j_gene: TRBJ2-1
d_gene: NA
CDR3nt: TGTGCCAGCTCACCATCCGACAGTACCAATGAGCAGTTCTTC
CDR3aa: CASSPSDSTNEQFF

len: 17
v_gene: TRBV9
abundance: many
j_gene: TRBJ2-3
d_gene: TRBD1
CDR3nt: TGTGCCAGCAGCGTAGGGGATCGGCAGGGGGAAGAAGATACGCAGTATTTT
CDR3aa: CASSVGDRQGEEDTQYF

len: 18
v_gene: TRBV6-2/TRBV6-3
abundance: NA
j_gene: TRBJ2-7
d_gene: TRBD1
CDR3nt: TGTGCCAGCAGTGTTACCGGGACAGGGGGCTTTGTATCCTACGAGCAGTACTTC
CDR3aa: CASSVTGTGGFVSYEQYF

len: 13
v_gene: TRBV20-1
abundance: NA
j_gene: TRBJ2-7
d_gene: TRBD1
CDR3nt: TGCAGTGCACCCGGGACAGGGCCTCTCGAGCAGTACTTC
CDR3aa: CSAPGTGPLEQYF

len: 14
v_gene: TRBV7-3
abundance: many
j_gene: TRBJ2-3
d_gene: NA
CDR3nt: TGTGCCAGCAGCCCCGACAGGAACACAGATACGCAGTATTTT
CDR3aa: CASSPDRNTDTQYF

len: 14
v_gene: TRBV6-1
abundance: NA
j_gene: TRBJ1-1
d_gene: NA
CDR3nt: TGTGCCAGCAGGGGGGACACCTCGAACACTGAAGCTTTCTTT
CDR3aa: CASRGDTSNTEAFF

len: 16
v_gene: TRBV12-3/TRBV12-4
abundance: medium-sized
j_gene: TRBJ2-7
d_gene: NA
CDR3nt: TGTGCCAGCAGTTTAAACCGGGGCTCTAGCTCCTACGAGCAGTACTTC
CDR3aa: CASSLNRGSSSYEQYF

len: 14
v_gene: TRBV14
abundance: many
j_gene: TRBJ2-3
d_gene: NA
CDR3nt: TGTGCCAGCAGCCAGGACACGCGCACAGATACGCAGTATTTT
CDR3aa: CASSQDTRTDTQYF

len: 14
v_gene: TRBV6-2/TRBV6-3
abundance: medium-sized
j_gene: TRBJ1-5
d_gene: TRBD1
CDR3nt: TGTGCCAGCAGTTACTCGGGACAGGGACAGCCCCAGCATTTT
CDR3aa: CASSYSGQGQPQHF

len: 12
v_gene: TRBV29-1
abundance: NA
j_gene: TRBJ2-1
d_gene: TRBD1
CDR3nt: TGCAGCGTGAGGGCAGGGGGCAATGAGCAGTTCTTC
CDR3aa: CSVRAGGNEQFF

len: 14
v_gene: TRBV7-9
abundance: many
j_gene: TRBJ1-1
d_gene: NA
CDR3nt: TGTGCCAGCAGCCCCCAGGAGATGAACACTGAAGCTTTCTTT
CDR3aa: CASSPQEMNTEAFF

len: 16
v_gene: TRBV6-1
abundance: few
j_gene: TRBJ1-6
d_gene: NA
CDR3nt: TGTGCCAGCAGTCCTGCGGTAGGGGGAAAGAATTCACCCCTCCACTTT
CDR3aa: CASSPAVGGKNSPLHF

len: 15
v_gene: TRBV19
abundance: many
j_gene: TRBJ2-5
d_gene: TRBD2
CDR3nt: TGTGCCAGTAGTAGTCTGGCGGGGGGGGAAGAGACCCAGTACTTC
CDR3aa: CASSSLAGGEETQYF

len: 14
v_gene: TRBV7-9
abundance: NA
j_gene: TRBJ1-3
d_gene: TRBD1
CDR3nt: TGTGCCAGCAGCTTAGCCGGGACAGAAAACACCATATATTTT
CDR3aa: CASSLAGTENTIYF

len: 14
v_gene: TRBV6-2/TRBV6-3
abundance: NA
j_gene: TRBJ2-2
d_gene: NA
CDR3nt: TGTGCCAGCAGTTACGAGGGGTGGACCGGGGAGCTGTTTTTT
CDR3aa: CASSYEGWTGELFF

len: 15
v_gene: TRBV19
abundance: NA
j_gene: TRBJ2-1
d_gene: NA
CDR3nt: TGTGCCAGTAGTCTCCTTGGGGGGCCATCGAATGAGCAGTTCTTC
CDR3aa: CASSLLGGPSNEQFF

len: 14
v_gene: TRBV30
abundance: NA
j_gene: TRBJ2-5
d_gene: TRBD1
CDR3nt: TGTGCCACCCTCCGGACAGGGACCCAAGAGACCCAGTACTTC
CDR3aa: CATLRTGTQETQYF

len: 16
v_gene: TRBV15
abundance: few
j_gene: TRBJ2-5
d_gene: NA
CDR3nt: TGTGCCACCAGCAGAGCGGGGCGGGGTGGCCAGGAGACCCAGTACTTC
CDR3aa: CATSRAGRGGQETQYF

len: 17
v_gene: TRBV3-1
abundance: many
j_gene: TRBJ2-4
d_gene: NA
CDR3nt: TGTGCCAGCAGCCAAGATATCAGCAGGGAATCGGGAAACATTCAGTACTTC
CDR3aa: CASSQDISRESGNIQYF

len: 15
v_gene: TRBV19
abundance: medium-sized
j_gene: TRBJ1-2
d_gene: TRBD1
CDR3nt: TGTGCCACTCACTCCCAGGGGGAGGGGAGCTATGGCTACACCTTC
CDR3aa: CATHSQGEGSYGYTF

len: 12
v_gene: TRBV3-1
abundance: many
j_gene: TRBJ2-1
d_gene: NA
CDR3nt: TGTGCCAGCAGCCAAGACGAAGAGGAGCAGTTCTTC
CDR3aa: CASSQDEEEQFF

len: 15
v_gene: TRBV6-1
abundance: few
j_gene: TRBJ1-6
d_gene: NA
CDR3nt: TGTGCCAGCAGCTCCCGTACAACAGTGTATTCACCCCTCCACTTT
CDR3aa: CASSSRTTVYSPLHF

len: 14
v_gene: TRBV12-3/TRBV12-4
abundance: medium-sized
j_gene: TRBJ2-7
d_gene: TRBD2
CDR3nt: TGTGCCAGCAGTGCTGGGGGGGGAACTTACGAGCAGTACTTC
CDR3aa: CASSAGGGTYEQYF

len: 19
v_gene: TRBV11-2
abundance: medium-sized
j_gene: TRBJ1-6
d_gene: TRBD1
CDR3nt: TGTGCCAGCAGCCCCGGACAGGGGGCTCCACAACCTTGGGGTTCACCCCTCCACTTT
CDR3aa: CASSPGQGAPQPWGSPLHF

len: 12
v_gene: TRBV9
abundance: many
j_gene: TRBJ1-1
d_gene: NA
CDR3nt: TGTGCCAGCAGCGTAGAAGTGATGCAAGCTTTCTTT
CDR3aa: CASSVEVMQAFF

len: 17
v_gene: TRBV19
abundance: NA
j_gene: TRBJ2-7
d_gene: TRBD2
CDR3nt: TGTGCCAGTAGTAAGCCTCCCGGGACTAGCGGCAACCACGAGCAGTACTTC
CDR3aa: CASSKPPGTSGNHEQYF

len: 12
v_gene: TRBV5-5
abundance: once
j_gene: TRBJ1-1
d_gene: NA
CDR3nt: TGTGCCAGCAGCTTGACTTACACTGAAGCTTTCTTT
CDR3aa: CASSLTYTEAFF

len: 20
v_gene: TRBV14
abundance: many
j_gene: TRBJ2-5
d_gene: TRBD1
CDR3nt: TGTGCCAGCAGCCAAGATTTACCCCGACTGGGGACAGGGAACCGAGAGACCCAGTACTTC
CDR3aa: CASSQDLPRLGTGNRETQYF

len: 18
v_gene: TRBV20-1
abundance: NA
j_gene: TRBJ2-6
d_gene: TRBD1
CDR3nt: TGCAGTGCCACAATTGTCCTGGGACAGGGGGCGGGGGCCAACGTCCTGACTTTC
CDR3aa: CSATIVLGQGAGANVLTF

len: 13
v_gene: TRBV18
abundance: NA
j_gene: TRBJ1-2
d_gene: NA
CDR3nt: TGTGCCAGCTCACCAGGGACGGAATATGGCTACACCTTC
CDR3aa: CASSPGTEYGYTF

len: 15
v_gene: TRBV6-1
abundance: NA
j_gene: TRBJ2-3
d_gene: NA
CDR3nt: TGTGCCAGCAGTACCGCGACTATGCACACAGATACGCAGTATTTT
CDR3aa: CASSTATMHTDTQYF

len: 11
v_gene: TRBV6-2/TRBV6-3
abundance: NA
j_gene: TRBJ1-1
d_gene: NA
CDR3nt: TGTGCCAGCCTATGTGGGCCTGAAGCTTTCTTT
CDR3aa: CASLCGPEAFF

len: 15
v_gene: TRBV28
abundance: few
j_gene: TRBJ2-1
d_gene: TRBD2
CDR3nt: TGTGCCAGCAGCCTTGTACTAGCGGGGGGCTGTGAGCAGTTCTTC
CDR3aa: CASSLVLAGGCEQFF

len: 14
v_gene: TRBV20-1
abundance: NA
j_gene: TRBJ1-5
d_gene: NA
CDR3nt: TGCAGTGCTAGAGATCTGGGGGGCAATCAGCCCCAGCATTTT
CDR3aa: CSARDLGGNQPQHF

len: 15
v_gene: TRBV6-1
abundance: few
j_gene: TRBJ2-3
d_gene: TRBD1
CDR3nt: TGTGCCAGCAGTGAGGAGACAGGGGGCACAGATACGCAGTATTTT
CDR3aa: CASSEETGGTDTQYF

len: 17
v_gene: TRBV5-1
abundance: many
j_gene: TRBJ1-1
d_gene: TRBD1
CDR3nt: TGCGCCAGCAGCTTGGTGGGGACAGGGAATTTGAACACTGAAGCTTTCTTT
CDR3aa: CASSLVGTGNLNTEAFF

len: 17
v_gene: TRBV25-1
abundance: many
j_gene: TRBJ1-1
d_gene: TRBD1
CDR3nt: TGTGCCAGCCCGGGACAGGGTAGGGTGCGACCCCCCGCTGAAGCTTTCTTT
CDR3aa: CASPGQGRVRPPAEAFF

len: 14
v_gene: TRBV7-3
abundance: many
j_gene: TRBJ2-2
d_gene: NA
CDR3nt: TGTGCCAGCAGCCTATCTTATAACACCGGGGAGCTGTTTTTT
CDR3aa: CASSLSYNTGELFF

len: 14
v_gene: TRBV12-3/TRBV12-4
abundance: NA
j_gene: TRBJ2-5
d_gene: NA
CDR3nt: TGTGCCAGCAGCACCGGGGGGCTATGGGAGACCCAGTACTTC
CDR3aa: CASSTGGLWETQYF

len: 11
v_gene: TRBV9
abundance: NA
j_gene: TRBJ2-7
d_gene: NA
CDR3nt: TGTGCCAGCAGCGTAGGCGACGAGCAGTACTTC
CDR3aa: CASSVGDEQYF

len: 14
v_gene: TRBV28
abundance: medium-sized
j_gene: TRBJ1-1
d_gene: TRBD1
CDR3nt: TGTGCCAGCAGCCAGACAGGGGGGTACACTGAAGCTTTCTTT
CDR3aa: CASSQTGGYTEAFF

len: 15
v_gene: TRBV5-1
abundance: NA
j_gene: TRBJ2-2
d_gene: TRBD1
CDR3nt: TGCACCAGCAGCCGGACAGGGCCGAACACCGGGGAGCTGTTTTTT
CDR3aa: CTSSRTGPNTGELFF

len: 17
v_gene: TRBV19
abundance: NA
j_gene: TRBJ2-1
d_gene: NA
CDR3nt: TGTGCCAGTAGTAGGGTATTGTGGGACCGGGCTGTCAATGAGCAGTTCTTC
CDR3aa: CASSRVLWDRAVNEQFF

len: 15
v_gene: TRBV27
abundance: many
j_gene: TRBJ2-1
d_gene: NA
CDR3nt: TGTGCCAGCAGTCCGAGGTCTAATTCCTACAATGAGCAGTTCTTC
CDR3aa: CASSPRSNSYNEQFF

len: 15
v_gene: TRBV29-1
abundance: many
j_gene: TRBJ2-5
d_gene: NA
CDR3nt: TGCAGCGTTGCGGGGGGCAGGGGGAACCAAGAGACCCAGTACTTC
CDR3aa: CSVAGGRGNQETQYF

len: 14
v_gene: TRBV6-5
abundance: medium-sized
j_gene: TRBJ1-3
d_gene: TRBD1
CDR3nt: TGTGCCAGCAGTTACAGGGGGCCTGGAAACACCATATATTTT
CDR3aa: CASSYRGPGNTIYF

len: 14
v_gene: TRBV12-3/TRBV12-4
abundance: few
j_gene: TRBJ1-1
d_gene: NA
CDR3nt: TGTGCCAGCAGTGGAACAGGGCTGAACACTGAAGCTTTCTTT
CDR3aa: CASSGTGLNTEAFF

len: 13
v_gene: TRBV30
abundance: NA
j_gene: TRBJ2-2
d_gene: NA
CDR3nt: TGTGCCTTATGGGCGGGGCTCACCGGGGAGCTGTTTTTT
CDR3aa: CALWAGLTGELFF

len: 13
v_gene: TRBV20-1
abundance: NA
j_gene: TRBJ2-7
d_gene: NA
CDR3nt: TGCAGTGCTAGAGATGGTCGGGGAGACGAGCAGTACTTC
CDR3aa: CSARDGRGDEQYF

len: 17
v_gene: TRBV6-6
abundance: medium-sized
j_gene: TRBJ1-2
d_gene: TRBD1
CDR3nt: TGTGCCAGCAGTCCAACAGGGGGTGGGGGTAGGGGATATGGCTACACCTTC
CDR3aa: CASSPTGGGGRGYGYTF

len: 14
v_gene: TRBV13
abundance: NA
j_gene: TRBJ2-1
d_gene: NA
CDR3nt: TGTGCCAGCAGAGCACCTTTAGGGGGCAATGAGCAGTTCTTC
CDR3aa: CASRAPLGGNEQFF

len: 17
v_gene: TRBV5-1
abundance: NA
j_gene: TRBJ2-3
d_gene: TRBD2
CDR3nt: TGCGCCAGCAGCTTATCCTTAGCGGGAGATGGAACAGATACGCAGTATTTT
CDR3aa: CASSLSLAGDGTDTQYF

len: 15
v_gene: TRBV5-1
abundance: once
j_gene: TRBJ1-1
d_gene: NA
CDR3nt: TGCGCCAGCAGCTTGGGTTACAGGGTGGACACTGAAGCTTTCTTT
CDR3aa: CASSLGYRVDTEAFF

len: 12
v_gene: TRBV6-2/TRBV6-3
abundance: NA
j_gene: TRBJ2-7
d_gene: NA
CDR3nt: TGTGCCACCTGGGACGGCCCCTATGAGCAGTACTTC
CDR3aa: CATWDGPYEQYF

len: 12
v_gene: TRBV2
abundance: few
j_gene: TRBJ2-3
d_gene: NA
CDR3nt: TGTGCCACCAAGGGGGGCGCAGATACGCAGTATTTT
CDR3aa: CATKGGADTQYF

len: 15
v_gene: TRBV5-8
abundance: many
j_gene: TRBJ2-1
d_gene: TRBD1
CDR3nt: TGTGCCAGCAGCTCCCCGGGACAGGGCCGCAATGAGCAGTTCTTC
CDR3aa: CASSSPGQGRNEQFF

len: 14
v_gene: TRBV5-4
abundance: many
j_gene: TRBJ2-7
d_gene: NA
CDR3nt: TGTGCCAGCAGCTTCAACGGGGGGCTTCACGAGCAGTACTTC
CDR3aa: CASSFNGGLHEQYF

len: 12
v_gene: TRBV7-8
abundance: many
j_gene: TRBJ2-3
d_gene: NA
CDR3nt: TGTGCCAGCAGCCCCCCAGATTATACGCAGTATTTT
CDR3aa: CASSPPDYTQYF

len: 13
v_gene: TRBV28
abundance: few
j_gene: TRBJ2-7
d_gene: NA
CDR3nt: TGTGCCAGCAGTTTAACAACTTCCTACGAGCAGTACTTC
CDR3aa: CASSLTTSYEQYF

len: 11
v_gene: TRBV6-2/TRBV6-3
abundance: medium-sized
j_gene: TRBJ2-3
d_gene: NA
CDR3nt: TGTGCCAGCAGCCAATTGGATACGCAGTATTTT
CDR3aa: CASSQLDTQYF